The rows below give T cell receptor beta chains drawn from one sample of a study of PD-L1 blockade in urothelial cancer. TCRdb's copy holds only in-frame clones and misses some; the assay was immunoSEQ multiplex PCR. This sample has roughly 130,000 clones, with about 88% found just once. Sequenced material: PBMCs, taken around atezolizumab (anti-PD-L1) treatment. The receptors stem from a man between 50 and 59 years old with urothelial cancer. CDR3s include the opening cysteine and the closing phenylalanine or tryptophan. The order of the fields is V gene, J gene, D gene, clone size, CDR3 protein, CDR3 DNA. D genes are given only for firm matches. Rows give clone size only sometimes, using once, few, many, or a class for an expanded clone.

V gene: TRBV7-9; J gene: TRBJ1-6; D gene: -; clone size: once; CDR3 protein: CASSSLDPDSPLHF; CDR3 DNA: TGTGCCAGCAGCTCTCTAGACCCGGATTCACCCCTCCACTTT
V gene: TRBV28; J gene: TRBJ2-1; D gene: TRBD2; clone size: few; CDR3 protein: CASSRTGTSGYNEQFF; CDR3 DNA: TGTGCCAGCAGTCGTACCGGGACTAGCGGCTACAATGAGCAGTTCTTC
V gene: TRBV21-1; J gene: TRBJ2-1; D gene: -; clone size: once; CDR3 protein: CASSKPQKFF; CDR3 DNA: TGTGCCAGCAGCAAACCCCAGAAGTTCTTC
V gene: TRBV28; J gene: TRBJ2-7; D gene: TRBD1; clone size: -; CDR3 protein: CASSSDRGREQYF; CDR3 DNA: TGTGCCAGCAGTTCCGACAGGGGGCGCGAGCAGTACTTC
V gene: TRBV5-1; J gene: TRBJ1-5; D gene: -; clone size: -; CDR3 protein: CASSLEGTMPQHF; CDR3 DNA: TGCGCCAGCAGCTTGGAGGGGACTATGCCCCAGCATTTT
V gene: TRBV5-1; J gene: TRBJ2-7; D gene: -; clone size: -; CDR3 protein: CASSPEVGSEQYF; CDR3 DNA: TGCGCCAGCAGCCCGGAGGTTGGGTCCGAGCAGTACTTC
V gene: TRBV4-2; J gene: TRBJ2-7; D gene: -; clone size: -; CDR3 protein: CASSQDRGQPYF; CDR3 DNA: TGTGCCAGCAGCCAAGATCGTGGGCAGCCGTACTTC
V gene: TRBV19; J gene: TRBJ2-3; D gene: -; clone size: -; CDR3 protein: CASSYGLTFTDTQYF; CDR3 DNA: TGTGCCAGTAGTTACGGTCTTACCTTCACAGATACGCAGTATTTT
V gene: TRBV5-1; J gene: TRBJ2-5; D gene: -; clone size: -; CDR3 protein: CASSTGRGQETQYF; CDR3 DNA: TGCGCCAGCAGCACGGGTAGAGGTCAAGAGACCCAGTACTTC
V gene: TRBV19; J gene: TRBJ1-1; D gene: -; clone size: once; CDR3 protein: CASYVGQVGAETEAFF; CDR3 DNA: TGTGCCAGTTATGTTGGTCAAGTGGGAGCGGAAACTGAAGCTTTCTTT
V gene: TRBV11-2; J gene: TRBJ2-7; D gene: -; clone size: -; CDR3 protein: CASSLQGGSYEQYF; CDR3 DNA: TGTGCCAGCAGCTTACAGGGAGGCTCCTACGAGCAGTACTTC
V gene: TRBV28; J gene: TRBJ1-5; D gene: TRBD1; clone size: -; CDR3 protein: CASGLQGAGGQPQHF; CDR3 DNA: TGTGCCAGCGGACTACAGGGGGCAGGAGGTCAGCCCCAGCATTTT
V gene: TRBV4-1; J gene: TRBJ1-1; D gene: -; clone size: -; CDR3 protein: CASSQLRENTEAFF; CDR3 DNA: TGCGCCAGCAGCCAACTCCGAGAGAACACTGAAGCTTTCTTT
V gene: TRBV5-5; J gene: TRBJ1-1; D gene: -; clone size: -; CDR3 protein: CASSLVQGKDTEAFF; CDR3 DNA: TGTGCCAGCAGCTTGGTACAGGGTAAAGACACTGAAGCTTTCTTT
V gene: TRBV19; J gene: TRBJ2-1; D gene: TRBD2; clone size: once; CDR3 protein: CASSMGGAYNEQFF; CDR3 DNA: TGTGCCAGTAGTATGGGGGGGGCCTACAATGAGCAGTTCTTC
V gene: TRBV6-1; J gene: TRBJ1-1; D gene: TRBD1; clone size: -; CDR3 protein: CASSRGEGEAFF; CDR3 DNA: TGTGCCAGCAGCAGGGGGGAAGGGGAAGCTTTCTTT
V gene: TRBV27; J gene: TRBJ2-1; D gene: TRBD2; clone size: -; CDR3 protein: CASSFPSGNRVSINEQFF; CDR3 DNA: TGTGCCAGCAGTTTCCCTAGCGGGAACAGGGTGTCGATCAATGAGCAGTTCTTC
V gene: TRBV6-4; J gene: TRBJ2-7; D gene: -; clone size: once; CDR3 protein: CASTNDSGTLISYEQYF; CDR3 DNA: TGTGCCAGCACCAACGATAGCGGAACATTAATCTCCTACGAGCAGTACTTC
V gene: TRBV6-1; J gene: TRBJ1-1; D gene: -; clone size: -; CDR3 protein: CASSEWRLNTEAFF; CDR3 DNA: TGTGCCAGCAGTGAATGGCGACTTAACACTGAAGCTTTCTTT
V gene: TRBV28; J gene: TRBJ2-7; D gene: TRBD1; clone size: -; CDR3 protein: CASSSPGQGSTYEQYF; CDR3 DNA: TGTGCCAGCAGTTCTCCGGGACAGGGGTCCACCTACGAGCAGTACTTC
V gene: TRBV4-2; J gene: TRBJ1-2; D gene: -; clone size: -; CDR3 protein: CASSQGQNYGYTF; CDR3 DNA: TGTGCCAGCAGCCAGGGGCAAAACTATGGCTACACCTTC
V gene: TRBV5-4; J gene: TRBJ1-6; D gene: -; clone size: few; CDR3 protein: CASSLDSGQSPLHF; CDR3 DNA: TGTGCCAGCAGCTTGGACTCAGGACAGTCACCCCTCCACTTT
V gene: TRBV5-5; J gene: TRBJ2-2; D gene: -; clone size: -; CDR3 protein: CASSFFGIGQYSGELFF; CDR3 DNA: TGTGCCAGCAGCTTCTTCGGTATTGGACAGTATTCCGGGGAGCTGTTTTTT
V gene: TRBV18; J gene: TRBJ1-1; D gene: -; clone size: once; CDR3 protein: CASSPTQDTEAFF; CDR3 DNA: TGTGCCAGCTCTCCTACTCAGGACACTGAAGCTTTCTTT
V gene: TRBV25-1; J gene: TRBJ1-4; D gene: -; clone size: once; CDR3 protein: CASSDRPLKEEKLFF; CDR3 DNA: TGTGCCAGCAGTGACAGACCGCTAAAGGAGGAAAAACTGTTTTTT
V gene: TRBV5-1; J gene: TRBJ2-7; D gene: TRBD2; clone size: -; CDR3 protein: CASSLAGGLAAYEQYF; CDR3 DNA: TGCGCCAGCAGCTTGGCGGGGGGACTAGCGGCCTACGAGCAGTACTTC
V gene: TRBV10-1; J gene: TRBJ2-2; D gene: TRBD2; clone size: -; CDR3 protein: CASIQLAGGPGELFF; CDR3 DNA: TGCGCCAGCATCCAGCTAGCGGGAGGGCCCGGGGAGCTGTTTTTT
V gene: TRBV7-2; J gene: TRBJ2-2; D gene: -; clone size: -; CDR3 protein: CASSPDRNTGELFF; CDR3 DNA: TGTGCCAGCAGCCCCGACAGGAACACCGGGGAGCTGTTTTTT
V gene: TRBV5-6; J gene: TRBJ2-7; D gene: -; clone size: -; CDR3 protein: CASSQNTGYSYEQYF; CDR3 DNA: TGTGCCAGCAGCCAAAATACAGGGTACTCCTACGAGCAGTACTTC
V gene: TRBV7-2; J gene: TRBJ2-7; D gene: TRBD2; clone size: once; CDR3 protein: CASSLGGTSGRFDEQYF; CDR3 DNA: TGTGCCAGCAGCTTAGGGGGGACTAGCGGGAGATTCGACGAGCAGTACTTC
V gene: TRBV5-1; J gene: TRBJ2-2; D gene: -; clone size: few; CDR3 protein: CASTEDSSSGELFF; CDR3 DNA: TGCGCCAGCACCGAGGACAGCTCGTCCGGGGAGCTGTTTTTT
V gene: TRBV4-1; J gene: TRBJ1-2; D gene: -; clone size: -; CDR3 protein: CASSQDFRTEYGYTF; CDR3 DNA: TGCGCCAGCAGCCAAGATTTTCGGACAGAATATGGCTACACCTTC
V gene: TRBV9; J gene: TRBJ2-7; D gene: TRBD1; clone size: once; CDR3 protein: CASSIGGQGYEQYF; CDR3 DNA: TGTGCCAGCAGCATAGGGGGACAGGGATACGAGCAGTACTTC
V gene: TRBV25-1; J gene: TRBJ2-7; D gene: TRBD1; clone size: -; CDR3 protein: CASSWTGAGEQYF; CDR3 DNA: TGTGCCAGCAGCTGGACAGGGGCCGGCGAGCAGTACTTC
V gene: TRBV7-9; J gene: TRBJ2-1; D gene: -; clone size: -; CDR3 protein: CASSPAEGPIREQFF; CDR3 DNA: TGTGCCAGCAGCCCGGCGGAGGGGCCCATCCGTGAGCAGTTCTTC
V gene: TRBV9; J gene: TRBJ2-3; D gene: -; clone size: -; CDR3 protein: CASSVRAGVGDTQYF; CDR3 DNA: TGTGCCAGCAGCGTTAGAGCAGGTGTGGGAGATACGCAGTATTTT
V gene: TRBV27; J gene: TRBJ1-1; D gene: -; clone size: once; CDR3 protein: CASSLFRQKNTEAFF; CDR3 DNA: TGTGCCAGCAGTTTATTTAGACAGAAGAACACTGAAGCTTTCTTT
V gene: TRBV5-1; J gene: TRBJ1-5; D gene: -; clone size: -; CDR3 protein: CASSPGTDQPQHF; CDR3 DNA: TGCGCCAGCAGCCCGGGGACTGATCAGCCCCAGCATTTT
V gene: TRBV6-1; J gene: TRBJ1-5; D gene: -; clone size: -; CDR3 protein: CASSAQDSNQPQHF; CDR3 DNA: TGTGCCAGCAGTGCACAGGATAGCAATCAGCCCCAGCATTTT
V gene: TRBV6-1; J gene: TRBJ1-5; D gene: TRBD1; clone size: once; CDR3 protein: CASSGRDRVDQPQHF; CDR3 DNA: TGTGCCAGCAGTGGCCGGGACAGGGTCGATCAGCCCCAGCATTTT
V gene: TRBV18; J gene: TRBJ1-1; D gene: TRBD1; clone size: -; CDR3 protein: CASSTGQGWTEAFF; CDR3 DNA: TGTGCCAGCTCAACAGGACAGGGTTGGACTGAAGCTTTCTTT
V gene: TRBV5-4; J gene: TRBJ2-7; D gene: TRBD1; clone size: -; CDR3 protein: CASSAPGQGSYEQYF; CDR3 DNA: TGTGCCAGCAGCGCCCCGGGACAGGGGTCCTACGAGCAGTACTTC